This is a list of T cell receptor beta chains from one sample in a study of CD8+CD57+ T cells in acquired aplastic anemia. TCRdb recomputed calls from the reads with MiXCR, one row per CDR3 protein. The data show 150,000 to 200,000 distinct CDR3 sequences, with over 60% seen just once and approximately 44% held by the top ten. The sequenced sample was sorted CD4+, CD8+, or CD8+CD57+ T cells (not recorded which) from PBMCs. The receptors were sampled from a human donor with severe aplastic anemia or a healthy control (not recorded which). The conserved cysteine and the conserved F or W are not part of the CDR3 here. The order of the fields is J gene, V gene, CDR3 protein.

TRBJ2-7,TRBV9,ASSFQREIYEQY
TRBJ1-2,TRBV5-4,ASSIGDGYT
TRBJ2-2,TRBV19,ASSALSPAGELF
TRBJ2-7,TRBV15,ATSRQGDYEQY
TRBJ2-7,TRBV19,ASSIGGTSGGISYEQY
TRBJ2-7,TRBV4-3,ASSQHDLSSYEQY
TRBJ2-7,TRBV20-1,SAPHQGQGRYEQY
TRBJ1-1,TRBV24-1,ATRATGVNTEAF
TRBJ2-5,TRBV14,ASSQGGTTQETQY
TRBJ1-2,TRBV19,ASTAGFVGYT
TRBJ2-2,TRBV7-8,ASSLRDSNTGELF